This is a list of T cell receptor beta chains from one sample in a study of cytomegalovirus exposure and HLA in healthy donors. Assay used: immunoSEQ multiplex PCR; TCRdb lists only in-frame clones, some missing. Here the sample spans roughly 50,000 clones, 90% being singletons. Sequencing was carried out using PBMCs. Source of these receptors: a man younger than 35 in good health and CMV-seronegative. Both conserved end residues are part of each CDR3. Fields, in order: D gene, clone size, J gene, V gene, CDR3 protein, CDR3 DNA. D genes are given only for firm matches. Clone size is given for some rows only: seen once, a few or many times, or a class if the clone is expanded.

>NA|NA|TRBJ1-1|TRBV11-2
CASSLVGSKTEAFF
TGTGCCAGCAGCTTAGTGGGTAGCAAGACTGAAGCTTTCTTT
>TRBD1|NA|TRBJ1-5|TRBV6-5
CASMPLGQGNQPQHF
TGTGCCAGCATGCCCCTGGGACAGGGAAATCAGCCCCAGCATTTT
>NA|few|TRBJ2-1|TRBV5-1
CASSSDWASDEQFF
TGCGCCAGCAGCTCGGACTGGGCCTCGGATGAGCAGTTCTTC
>NA|NA|TRBJ2-3|TRBV2
CASSAGVEGYF
TGTGCCAGCAGTGCCGGGGTAGAGGGGTATTTT
>NA|NA|TRBJ2-2|TRBV27
CASPPPLRCHTGELFF
TGTGCCAGTCCGCCCCCCCTGAGATGCCACACCGGGGAGCTGTTTTTT
>TRBD1|NA|TRBJ2-3|TRBV7-3
CASSLLGTEQSDTQYF
TGTGCCAGCAGCTTATTGGGGACAGAGCAATCAGATACGCAGTATTTT
>TRBD2|NA|TRBJ2-1|TRBV28
CASSPPGLAGYNEQFF
TGTGCCAGCAGTCCCCCAGGACTAGCGGGATACAATGAGCAGTTCTTC
>NA|NA|TRBJ1-5|TRBV6-1
CASSEMGPWSNQPQHF
TGTGCCAGCAGTGAGATGGGGCCGTGGAGCAATCAGCCCCAGCATTTT
>TRBD1|NA|TRBJ2-7|TRBV28
CASSPGQATTYEQYF
TGTGCCAGCAGCCCCGGACAGGCAACGACCTACGAGCAGTACTTC
>TRBD2|NA|TRBJ2-3|TRBV6-1
CASSEARLGGGGFPDTQYF
TGTGCCAGCAGTGAAGCCCGGCTAGGAGGCGGGGGGTTCCCAGATACGCAGTATTTT
>NA|NA|TRBJ2-2|TRBV29-1
CSVESRNTGELFF
TGCAGCGTTGAATCGAGAAACACCGGGGAGCTGTTTTTT
>TRBD1|NA|TRBJ2-1|TRBV20-1
CSANDSGQGFF
TGCAGTGCAAACGACTCGGGACAGGGGTTCTTC
>NA|NA|TRBJ1-2|TRBV6-5
CASSADRSIGYTF
TGTGCCAGCAGTGCCGACAGGTCGATTGGCTACACCTTC
>TRBD1|NA|TRBJ1-1|TRBV5-1
CASSPGQGGTEAFF
TGCGCCAGCAGCCCCGGACAGGGTGGGACTGAAGCTTTCTTT
>NA|NA|TRBJ1-4|TRBV5-6
CASSLMTGKLFF
TGTGCCAGCAGCTTAATGACTGGAAAACTGTTTTTT
>NA|NA|TRBJ1-5|TRBV28
CASSSGTPLGPAQHF
TGTGCCAGCAGCTCCGGAACCCCCTTGGGGCCGGCCCAGCATTTT
>NA|NA|TRBJ1-4|TRBV27
CASSLTISTGPDEKLFF
TGTGCCAGCAGTTTAACAATTTCTACAGGGCCAGATGAAAAACTGTTTTTT
>NA|NA|TRBJ2-2|TRBV11-2
CASRVAVNTGELFF
TGTGCCAGCCGGGTCGCGGTGAACACCGGGGAGCTGTTTTTT
>TRBD1|NA|TRBJ2-7|TRBV19
CARPGQGSYEQYF
TGTGCCAGGCCGGGACAGGGGTCCTACGAGCAGTACTTC
>TRBD1|NA|TRBJ2-1|TRBV5-1
CASSTATGGSYNEQFF
TGCGCCAGCAGTACCGCGACAGGGGGGTCCTACAATGAGCAGTTCTTC
>NA|NA|TRBJ1-4|TRBV4-1
CASSQDSGSLGKLFF
TGCGCCAGCAGCCAAGATTCCGGATCCCTCGGGAAACTGTTTTTT
>NA|NA|TRBJ2-2|TRBV7-2
CASSLEPPGLYNTGELFF
TGTGCCAGCAGCTTAGAACCCCCGGGACTTTATAACACCGGGGAGCTGTTTTTT
>NA|NA|TRBJ1-5|TRBV28
CASRIQENSNQPQHF
TGTGCCAGCAGAATACAGGAAAATAGCAATCAGCCCCAGCATTTT
>TRBD2|NA|TRBJ2-3|TRBV5-5
CASSQGLAGVKDTQYF
TGTGCCAGCAGCCAGGGACTAGCGGGAGTCAAAGATACGCAGTATTTT
>NA|once|TRBJ2-7|TRBV19
CASSITPGVAYEQYF
TGTGCCAGTAGTATTACTCCAGGGGTGGCCTACGAGCAGTACTTC
>NA|once|TRBJ2-3|TRBV4-2
CASSLESTDTQYF
TGTGCCAGCAGCCTGGAGAGCACAGATACGCAGTATTTT
>NA|once|TRBJ2-7|TRBV10-2
CASRLESSYEQYF
TGCGCCAGCCGACTGGAGAGCTCCTACGAGCAGTACTTC
>NA|once|TRBJ1-2|TRBV11-2
CASSSLQGANYGYTF
TGTGCCAGCAGCTCTCTACAGGGAGCTAACTATGGCTACACCTTC
>TRBD2|NA|TRBJ2-1|TRBV6-5
CASKLGTSGWNEQFF
TGTGCCAGCAAACTCGGGACTAGCGGGTGGAATGAGCAGTTCTTC
>TRBD1|NA|TRBJ2-7|TRBV28
CASTGTAHSYEQYF
TGTGCCAGCACCGGGACAGCACACTCCTACGAGCAGTACTTC
>NA|NA|TRBJ2-1|TRBV5-1
CASSPQPGYSGNEQFF
TGCGCCAGCAGCCCACAACCAGGTTATTCAGGGAATGAGCAGTTCTTC
>TRBD1|NA|TRBJ2-7|TRBV2
CASSVGAGGYEQYF
TGTGCCAGCAGTGTCGGAGCAGGGGGCTACGAGCAGTACTTC
>NA|few|TRBJ1-3|TRBV5-1
CASSGEGDSGNTIYF
TGCGCCAGCAGCGGGGAAGGGGACTCTGGAAACACCATATATTTT
>NA|NA|TRBJ2-3|TRBV5-6
CASSQGSQADTQYF
TGTGCCAGCAGCCAGGGGAGTCAGGCAGATACGCAGTATTTT
>NA|NA|TRBJ2-5|TRBV11-2
CASSPPGEYQETQYF
TGTGCCAGCAGCCCGCCCGGGGAGTACCAAGAGACCCAGTACTTC
>TRBD1|NA|TRBJ2-1|TRBV7-2
CASSFRQGGQFF
TGTGCCAGCAGCTTCCGACAGGGGGGACAGTTCTTC
>TRBD2|NA|TRBJ2-1|TRBV29-1
CSVSRTSGYNEQFF
TGCAGCGTTTCGCGGACTAGCGGGTACAATGAGCAGTTCTTC
>TRBD2|NA|TRBJ2-1|TRBV28
CASSLQGLAGGSSYNEQFF
TGTGCCAGCAGCCTCCAGGGACTAGCGGGAGGGAGCTCCTACAATGAGCAGTTCTTC
>NA|NA|TRBJ1-1|TRBV9
CASSVGVRDTEAFF
TGTGCCAGCAGCGTAGGGGTCAGGGACACTGAAGCTTTCTTT
>NA|NA|TRBJ1-3|TRBV6-1
CASSDAVGDKGDTIYF
TGTGCCAGCAGTGATGCCGTCGGGGACAAGGGAGACACCATATATTTT
>TRBD2|NA|TRBJ2-1|TRBV6-1
CASSELGSGNEQFF
TGTGCCAGCAGTGAATTGGGTAGCGGGAATGAGCAGTTCTTC
>TRBD2|NA|TRBJ2-1|TRBV28
CASGGGGPSSYNEQFF
TGTGCCAGCGGTGGGGGAGGGCCCAGCTCCTACAATGAGCAGTTCTTC
>NA|NA|TRBJ1-3|TRBV5-5
CASSLWGGTGNTIYF
TGTGCCAGCAGCTTGTGGGGGGGGACTGGAAACACCATATATTTT
>TRBD1|NA|TRBJ1-1|TRBV2
CASSTWTGVGTEAFF
TGTGCCAGCAGCACTTGGACAGGCGTCGGGACTGAAGCTTTCTTT
>TRBD1|once|TRBJ1-5|TRBV5-5
CASSPQAGTGNNQPQHF
TGTGCCAGCAGCCCTCAAGCCGGGACAGGGAACAATCAGCCCCAGCATTTT